The 32 T cell receptor beta chains listed next were all sequenced from one sample in a study of T-cell reconstitution after alpha-beta-depleted transplantation in children (dated by TCRdb to about 2016). The library was built by means of PCR. The sequencer was an Illumina HiSeq 2500. TCR libraries were prepared with molecular barcoding, using unique molecular identifiers to normalize TCRbeta repertoire quantification. TCRdb reprocessing: public reads trimmed at Q25 with fastp, clones called with MiXCR, in-frame beta chains kept. Each entry merges the rows of one CDR3 protein and shows their most common DNA and genes. In this sample the table shows approximately 420,000 distinct CDR3 sequences, approximately 10% of which occur a single time. Together, the top ten hold 4.5% to 7% of the sample. The specimen comprised PBMCs from the stem cell graft donor, sampled from the stem cell graft. The origin of the receptors is a human donor who donated a stem cell graft to a child with acute myeloid leukemia.

This clonotype was detected ten times or more. The chain employs TRBV12-3 or TRBV12-4 and TRBJ2-1; the D gene is possibly TRBD2 (5 bases). The CDR3 runs 12 residues. V was cut by 9 bases and J by 1 base, with 7 bases left in between. The CDR3 DNA sequence: TGTGCCAGTTGGAGGTCCTACAATGAGCAGTTCTTC. Protein: CASWRSYNEQFF.

The chain combines TRBV29-1 with TRBJ2-4; 7 nucleotides line up with TRBD1. The CDR3 sequence is 13 residues long. Germline lookup yields CDR1 SQVTM and CDR2 ANQGSEA. The J segment lost 4 bases and the V segment lost 6 bases, leaving 6 bases of the junction unmatched. The CDR3 spells CSVTGTAKNIQYF. CDR3 DNA sequence: TGCAGCGTCACCGGGACAGCAAAAAACATTCAGTACTTC.

J is TRBJ2-1 and V is TRBV20-1; D unresolved. V gave up 5 bases and J gave up 10 bases, with 12 bases separating them. The CDR3 loop spans 11 amino acids. CDR1 and CDR2 (germline): DFQATT, SNEGSKA (reference sequence). DNA for the CDR3: TGCAGTGCTTTGGGGTCCAAAGAGCAGTTCTTC. Translation gives CSALGSKEQFF.

This clonotype has just a few counts. The rearrangement uses TRBV10-3 and TRBJ2-7, with no clear D. Germline lookup yields CDR1 ENHRY and CDR2 SYGVKD. The CDR3 runs to 12 residues. The V and J ends lost 0 bases and 3 bases respectively, with 3 bases between them. DNA for the CDR3: TGTGCCATCAGTGAGTCGGGCTACGAGCAGTACTTC. It is translated as CAISESGYEQYF.

On this clonotype itself: This may arise from a read error, as a much more abundant clone is one base away. The CDR3 sequence is CASSVSGGSSDTRYF. The DNA for the CDR3 is TGTGCCAGCAGCGTTAGCGGGGGGTCATCAGATACGCGGTATTTT. V and J are TRBV7-2 and TRBJ2-3; 10 nucleotides align to TRBD2. This CDR3 spans 15 amino acids. Germline V gene sequence: CDR1 SGHTA, CDR2 FQGNSA.

As regards this clonotype: At one end the junction does not follow the germline gene, possibly because of a read error. The J gene is TRBJ2-1, the V gene TRBV10-3; D uncertain. The CDR3 totals 14 residues. In germline, CDR1 is ENHRY, CDR2 SYGVKD. The CDR3 loop reads CAISERQIYNEEFF. CDR3 bases: TGTGCCATCAGTGAGCGGCAGATCTACAATGAGGAGTTCTTC.

This clonotype has more than one count but fewer than ten. The chain combines TRBV9 with TRBJ2-5; possible D gene TRBD2, 6 bases. The CDR3 is made up of 15 amino acids. In germline, CDR1 is SGDLS, CDR2 YYNGEE. Trimming took off 0 bases at V and 3 bases at J, with 12 bases between the two ends. The CDR3 coding sequence is TGTGCCAGCAGCGTAGACCAGCGGGCAGAAGAGACCCAGTACTTC. Its protein product is CASSVDQRAEETQYF.

The chain employs TRBV7-9 and TRBJ2-7; D remains unclear. The CDR3 is made up of 13 amino acids. V was trimmed by 0 bases and J by 5 bases, leaving 8 bases between them. CDR1 and CDR2 (germline): SEHNR, FQNEAQ (reference sequence). In DNA form, the CDR3 reads TGTGCCAGCAGCTTAGCCAGTTCCCACGAGCAGTACGTC. This sequence encodes CASSLASSHEQYV.

This clonotype was detected ten times or more. V is TRBV5-6 and J is TRBJ1-6, with 7 bases fitting TRBD1. V dropped 1 base and J dropped 10; count of bases not matched to a gene: 5. The CDR3 is made up of 14 amino acids. Germline V CDR1 and CDR2: SGHDT, YYEEEE. Here the CDR3 reads CASSLWDSGSPLHF. In DNA form, the CDR3 reads TGTGCCAGCAGCTTGTGGGACAGCGGCTCACCCCTCCACTTT.

This chain connects TRBV14 to TRBJ2-5, with 7 bases aligning to TRBD1. The V gene end was trimmed by 2 bases and the J gene end by 5 bases; junction bases not matched to a gene: 11. CDR1 is SGHDN, CDR2 FVKESK, per germline. CDR3 length equals 16 residues. The CDR3 DNA reads TGTGCCAGCAGCCAATCGCCGACAGGGTCCCGGGAGACCCAGTACTTC. It translates to CASSQSPTGSRETQYF.

The V call is TRBV27, the J call TRBJ2-7; 9 bases map to TRBD1. This CDR3 is 14 amino acids long. With 3 bases clipped from V and 6 bases from J, the junction kept 6 bases outside the gene matches. CDR1 and CDR2 from the germline V gene are MNHEY and SMNVEV (reference sequence). The CDR3 region is CASSFLGQGAEQYF. In nucleotides, the CDR3 is TGTGCCAGCAGTTTCCTGGGACAGGGTGCCGAGCAGTACTTC.

The sample holds a few counts of this clonotype. The chain combines TRBV7-2 with TRBJ2-1; TRBD2 might be the D (7 bases). The V end was cut by 5 bases, the J end by 8 bases, with 25 bases between. The germline V gene has CDR1 SGHTA and CDR2 FQGNSA. The CDR3 is 17 residues long. CDR3 in amino acids: CASSPQSSRGAHHEQFF. The CDR3 DNA reads as TGTGCCAGCAGCCCCCAGAGCTCCCGGGGGGCCCACCATGAGCAGTTCTTC.

The genes are TRBV5-1 and TRBJ2-1; D might be TRBD2 (5 bases). V was pared by 3 bases and J by 9 bases, with 7 bases between. This CDR3 contains 11 residues. Germline V gene lookup returns CDR1 SGHRS and CDR2 YFSETQ. The CDR3 coding sequence is TGCGCCAGCAGCTCGGGGATTGAGCAGTTCTTC. Translating it yields CASSSGIEQFF.

This clonotype was recorded at least ten times. The chain combines TRBV12-3 or TRBV12-4 with TRBJ1-1; the D is unclear. The CDR3 has 13 amino acids. Trimming cost V 5 bases and J 1 base, with 8 bases left between them. The CDR3 spells CASSMGPNTEAFF. The CDR3 nucleotides read TGTGCCAGCAGTATGGGCCCGAACACTGAAGCTTTCTTT.

This clonotype was observed at least ten times. This rearrangement joins TRBV12-3 or TRBV12-4 to TRBJ2-3; D not resolved. V dropped 0 bases and J dropped 1 base, with 5 bases sitting between them. The length of the CDR3 is 14 residues. The DNA of the CDR3 is TGTGCCAGCAGTTTAGCAGGACGCACAGATACGCAGTATTTT. Protein sequence: CASSLAGRTDTQYF.

This clonotype occurred a few times. The chain couples TRBV7-3 to TRBJ2-7; either TRBD1 or TRBD2 may fit D (5 bases each). Trimming took off 1 base at V and 3 bases at J, with 13 bases between the two ends. The germline gives CDR1 SGHTA, CDR2 FQGTGA. The CDR3 runs 15 residues. The CDR3 loop is CASSLNGVGGYEQYF. The CDR3, as DNA: TGTGCCAGCAGCTTAAACGGGGTTGGGGGCTACGAGCAGTACTTC.

This clonotype showed up many times. The V gene is TRBV11-1, the J gene TRBJ2-5; 14 positions agree with TRBD2. The CDR3 spans 19 residues. Trimming cost V 1 base and J 1 base; bases outside gene matches: 8. CDR1 and CDR2 (germline): SGHAT, FQDESV (reference sequence). The DNA of the CDR3 is TGTGCCAGCAGCTTAGGGGTCGGACTAGCGGGAGGTTTCCAAGAGACCCAGTACTTC. Translation: CASSLGVGLAGGFQETQYF.

This clonotype appeared many times. CDR3 protein: CSAEVKRAGANVLTF. As DNA, the CDR3 is TGCAGTGCCGAAGTAAAGAGGGCTGGGGCCAACGTCCTGACTTTC. This chain connects TRBV20-1 to TRBJ2-6; D may be TRBD2 (5 bases). The V gene lost 6 bases and the J gene lost 2 bases, with 14 bases spanning the gap. The length of the CDR3 is 15 residues. CDR1 is DFQATT and CDR2 is SNEGSKA in the germline V gene (reference sequence).

The chain links TRBV20-1 to TRBJ1-2; D remains unclear. Between the trimmed V and J ends, which lost 5 bases and 8 bases, there was a span of 12 bases. CDR1 and CDR2 from the germline V gene are DFQATT and SNEGSKA (reference sequence). The CDR3 spans 11 residues. CDR3 coding DNA: TGCAGTGCTCCCGGGCCAGAGGGCTACACCTTC. It codes for CSAPGPEGYTF.

The chain employs TRBV9 and TRBJ2-3; 12 nucleotides match TRBD2. This CDR3 spans 16 amino acids. Germline-derived CDR1 and CDR2 are SGDLS and YYNGEE. Unmatched junction bases numbered 7, after V lost 0 bases and J lost 8 bases. CDR3 protein: CASSVVAGLAGSTQYF. The CDR3 DNA reads as TGTGCCAGCAGCGTAGTGGCCGGACTAGCGGGGAGTACGCAGTATTTT.

The gene calls are TRBV20-1 and TRBJ2-7; 7 nucleotides align to TRBD2. This CDR3 contains 15 residues. Germline lookup yields CDR1 DFQATT and CDR2 SNEGSKA (reference sequence). The junction had 11 bases not matched to a gene; V was cut back by 1 base and J by 5 bases. CDR3 nucleotide sequence: TGCAGTGCTAGAGTTCGCGGGAGACCCTCAGACGAGCAGTACTTC. Its protein is CSARVRGRPSDEQYF.

This clonotype was seen only a few times. The rearrangement uses TRBV15 and TRBJ2-5, with TRBD1 matching 7 bases. The CDR3 has 15 residues. CDR1 is LNHNV and CDR2 is YYDKDF in the germline V gene (reference sequence). Trimming cost V 5 bases and J 2 bases; bases outside gene matches: 8. The CDR3 DNA is TGTGCCACCAGCGGGGGACAGATTCTGCAAGAGACCCAGTACTTC. As protein: CATSGGQILQETQYF.

This clonotype was found a few times. This chain links TRBV12-3 or TRBV12-4 with TRBJ2-3; TRBD1 might be the D (6 bases). This CDR3 is built from 13 residues. Trimming stripped 9 bases from V and 0 bases from J, with 10 bases between. The CDR3: CASWDTSTDTQYF. In nucleotides, the CDR3 is TGTGCCAGTTGGGACACTAGCACAGATACGCAGTATTTT.

This clonotype was recorded many times. This sequence joins TRBV27 and TRBJ1-2; D is perhaps TRBD1 (6 bases). Per germline, CDR1 MNHEY and CDR2 SMNVEV (reference sequence). Deletions cut 5 bases from V and 7 bases from J, with 20 bases between. The CDR3 sequence is 15 residues long. The CDR3 sequence is CASSLHRVGSGGYTF. The CDR3 DNA reads as TGTGCCAGCAGTCTCCACAGGGTAGGGAGCGGTGGCTACACCTTC.

The chain links TRBV20-1 to TRBJ1-6; D might be TRBD1 (6 bases). The germline CDR1 and CDR2 sequences are DFQATT and SNEGSKA (reference sequence). The CDR3 loop spans 15 amino acids. The V gene lost 0 bases and the J gene lost 7 bases, with 13 bases spanning the gap. The CDR3 DNA reads TGCAGTGCTAGAGATCGGGGTCAGGGGAATTCACCCCTCCACTTT. Translating it yields CSARDRGQGNSPLHF.

The genes are TRBV27 and TRBJ2-1, with D possibly being TRBD1 (6 bases). The CDR3 has 13 amino acids. Between the trimmed V and J ends, which lost 5 bases and 5 bases, there was a span of 10 bases. CDR1 and CDR2 from the germline V gene are MNHEY and SMNVEV (reference sequence). The CDR3 sequence: CASSPRDNNEQFF. The DNA of the CDR3 is TGTGCCAGCAGTCCTCGGGACAACAATGAGCAGTTCTTC.

This clonotype was found a few times. The V call is TRBV18, the J call TRBJ2-2; D unclear. Between the trimmed V and J ends, which lost 3 bases and 0 bases, there was a span of 8 bases. The CDR3 runs 15 residues. Germline-derived CDR1 and CDR2 are KGHSH and LQKENI. CDR3 sequence: CASSPVRANTGELFF. The CDR3, as DNA: TGTGCCAGCTCACCTGTCAGAGCGAACACCGGGGAGCTGTTTTTT.

The rearrangement links TRBV5-4 to TRBJ1-1, with 9 bases matching TRBD1. The V gene's germline CDR1 is SGHNT and CDR2 YYREEE (reference sequence). Germline trimming cut 4 bases from V and 3 bases from J; bases unmatched to any gene: 7. This CDR3 is 15 amino acids long. The CDR3 bases are TGTGCCAGCAGCGCGATACAGGGGGCCGACACTGAAGCTTTCTTT. Protein sequence: CASSAIQGADTEAFF.

The rearrangement uses TRBV6-2 or TRBV6-3 and TRBJ1-5; no firm D call. Germline CDR1 reads MNHEY; CDR2 reads SVGEGT. The CDR3 consists of 13 residues. V dropped 2 bases and J dropped 6 bases, with 8 bases sitting between them. Written as DNA, the CDR3 is TGTGCCAGCAGTTACCCCGCGTTTCAGCCCCAGCATTTT. Its protein is CASSYPAFQPQHF.

There are a few counts of this clonotype. The chain employs TRBV6-5 and TRBJ2-3; the D is unclear. With 0 bases removed from V and 1 base from J, the gap between germline ends came to 5 bases. The germline V gene encodes CDR1 MNHEY and CDR2 SVGAGI. The CDR3 is 14 residues long. The CDR3 DNA follows: TGTGCCAGCAGTTACTCGGACCGCACAGATACGCAGTATTTT. Its translation: CASSYSDRTDTQYF.

The chain uses TRBV7-3 and TRBJ2-2; 16 bases are a match to TRBD2. Germline V gives CDR1 SGHTA, CDR2 FQGTGA. V lost 8 bases, J lost 7 bases, and 13 bases stayed unmatched. The CDR3 loop spans 18 amino acids. The CDR3 DNA follows: TGTGCCAGCTGCACCTCGGGACTAGCGGGGGGGAAAATCGGGGAGCTGTTTTTT. Protein: CASCTSGLAGGKIGELFF.

The chain is built from TRBV5-1 and TRBJ2-5, with D perhaps TRBD2 (6 bases). Between the trimmed V and J ends, which lost 2 bases and 1 base, there was a span of 15 bases. Per the germline V gene, CDR1 is SGHRS and CDR2 is YFSETQ. This CDR3 region has 16 residues. CDR3 loop: CASSLDQGLIQETQYF. CDR3 nucleotides: TGCGCCAGCAGCTTAGATCAGGGACTTATCCAAGAGACCCAGTACTTC. Together with reference TRBV5-1 and TRBJ2-5, the CDR3 gives the full variable domain: KAGVTQTPRYLIKTRGQQVTLSCSPISGHRSVSWYQQTPGQGLQFLFEYFSETQRNKGNFPGRFSGRQFSNSRSEMNVSTLELGDSALYLCASSLDQGLIQETQYFGPGTRLLVL.